The next 28 T cell receptor beta chains were all read from a single sample in a study of chemoradiotherapy in HPV16-positive cancers. Libraries were prepared by immunoSEQ multiplex PCR; TCRdb keeps only in-frame clonotypes and omits some of them. Counted here are more than 35,000 clones, more than 75% occurring once; the ten biggest clones make up over 5%. The source material was blood, sampled from a patient who underwent chemoradiotherapy. Receptors were obtained from a human donor with HPV-associated anogenital cancer.

The V gene is TRBV10-3, the J gene TRBJ2-5, with 11 bases fitting TRBD2. The ends lost 4 bases at V and 3 bases at J; junction bases unmatched: 1. In germline, CDR1 is ENHRY, CDR2 SYGVKD. This CDR3 contains 14 residues. The CDR3 sequence: CAISALAGEETQYF. The CDR3 nucleotides read TGTGCCATCAGTGCACTAGCGGGGGAAGAGACCCAGTACTTC.

This chain links TRBV13 with TRBJ1-1; D is possibly TRBD1 (6 bases). The CDR3 is 14 amino acids. The ends were cut back, 5 bases at V and 1 base at J, with 11 bases in the middle. The germline V gene encodes CDR1 PRHDT and CDR2 FYEKMQ (reference sequence). The CDR3: CASSLEGENTEAFF. Here the CDR3 DNA reads TGTGCCAGCAGCCTAGAGGGGGAGAACACTGAAGCTTTCTTT.

Only a few counts were recorded for this clone. J is TRBJ1-4 and V is TRBV5-1, with D unresolved. The CDR3 sequence is 13 residues long. Germline CDR1 and CDR2: SGHRS and YFSETQ. Trimming pared 0 bases from V and 5 bases from J, leaving 5 bases between. CDR3: CASSLARNEKLFF. In nucleotides, the CDR3 is TGCGCCAGCAGCTTGGCCAGGAATGAAAAACTGTTTTTT.

The rearrangement uses TRBV6-4 and TRBJ1-2, with no clear D. The CDR3 is 13 amino acids. V dropped 7 bases and J dropped 3 bases, with 12 bases sitting between them. Germline V gene data show CDR1 as MRHNA and CDR2 as SNTAGT. The CDR3 protein is CASKTLAHYGYTF. The CDR3 DNA sequence: TGTGCCAGCAAGACACTTGCCCACTATGGCTACACCTTC.

CDR3 in amino acids: CASGGEYYEQYF. CDR3 in DNA: TGTGCCAGCGGAGGGGAGTACTACGAGCAGTACTTC. The V gene is TRBV11-2, the J gene TRBJ2-7, with D maybe TRBD2 (6 bases). There are 12 residues in the CDR3. Germline V gives CDR1 SGHAT, CDR2 FQNNGV. Trimming took 8 bases from V and 3 from J, leaving 11 bases between them.

This clone was observed once. One end of the junction fails to match germline, which may point to a read error. The chain combines TRBV15 with TRBJ1-3; TRBD1 is a possible D gene (6 bases). The CDR3 totals 14 residues. CDR1 and CDR2 from the germline V gene are LNHNV and YYDKDF (reference sequence). CDR3 protein: CATSRVGTSPNKHF. The CDR3 DNA sequence: TGTGCCACCAGCAGAGTGGGGACATCCCCAAATAAGCATTTT.

The V and J genes are TRBV7-6 and TRBJ1-1; 8 bases are a match to TRBD1. The CDR3 has 16 residues. V shed 5 bases and J 4 bases; nucleotides not matched to a gene: 12. Germline V CDR1 and CDR2: SGHVS, FNYEAQ. The CDR3 bases are TGTGCCAGCAGCGCCCGACAGGGGATCGCCGGCACTGAAGCTTTCTTT. Its protein product is CASSARQGIAGTEAFF.

The chain carries TRBV14 and TRBJ1-5, with a possible D match to TRBD1 (5 bases). This CDR3 has 13 amino acids. From germline, CDR1 is SGHDN and CDR2 FVKESK. The V end lost 8 bases, the J end lost 6 bases, and 14 bases lay between the germline ends. The CDR3 DNA reads TGTGCCAGCTGGAGCGGGGCGATTCAGCCCCAGCATTTT. Its translation: CASWSGAIQPQHF.

The gene calls are TRBV18 and TRBJ1-3, with no clear D. V was shortened by 1 base and J by 0 bases, with 10 bases between the two germline ends. CDR1 and CDR2 (germline): KGHSH, LQKENI. The CDR3 sequence is 16 residues long. DNA of the CDR3: TGTGCCAGCTCACCACTGCAACTGAGCTCTGGAAACACCATATATTTT. Amino acids: CASSPLQLSSGNTIYF.

V usage is TRBV7-2 and J usage is TRBJ2-4; TRBD2 aligns across 11 bases. The germline V gene has CDR1 SGHTA and CDR2 FQGNSA. The junction had 3 bases not matched to a gene; V was cut back by 5 bases and J by 3 bases. The CDR3 consists of 15 residues. CDR3 coding DNA: TGTGCCAGCAGCCCACTAGCGGGGGTCAAAAACATTCAGTACTTC. The encoded protein is CASSPLAGVKNIQYF.

J is TRBJ2-6 and V is TRBV2; 7 positions agree with TRBD1. The CDR3 length is 15 residues. After removal of 3 bases from V and 2 bases from J, the junction contained 1 base not matched to a gene. Germline V gene sequence: CDR1 SNHLY, CDR2 FYNNEI. The CDR3 bases are TGTGCCAGCAGTGACCAGGGGGCTGGGGCCAACGTCCTGACTTTC. Protein sequence: CASSDQGAGANVLTF.

This clone was observed a few times. The V gene is TRBV6-4, the J gene TRBJ2-3, with TRBD1 identical over 10 bases. Unmatched junction bases numbered 3, after V lost 8 bases and J lost 1 base. CDR1 MRHNA and CDR2 SNTAGT come from the germline V gene. The CDR3 totals 14 residues. CDR3 sequence (DNA): TGTGCCAGCGCCGGGACAGGGGGCACAGATACGCAGTATTTT. Protein: CASAGTGGTDTQYF.

This rearrangement joins TRBV2 to TRBJ2-4, with D perhaps assigned TRBD1 or TRBD2 (5 bases each). Trimming left V 2 bases short and J 6 bases short, with 17 bases between. The CDR3 length is 16 residues. Germline values: CDR1 SNHLY, CDR2 FYNNEI. The CDR3: CASSEISGTVANIQYF. CDR3 nucleotide sequence: TGTGCCAGCAGTGAAATCTCGGGGACGGTGGCAAACATTCAGTACTTC.

The J gene is TRBJ2-1, the V gene TRBV19, with D possibly being TRBD1 (5 bases). Trimming removed 3 bases from V and 7 bases from J, with 16 bases in between. Germline lookup yields CDR1 LNHDA and CDR2 SQIVND (reference sequence). The CDR3 runs 15 residues. The CDR3 DNA follows: TGTGCCAGTAGTATGTTTTCGGCAGGGCGGAATGAGCAGTTCTTC. This encodes CASSMFSAGRNEQFF.

The genes are TRBV15 and TRBJ2-3; 10 bases line up with TRBD2. The germline V gene encodes CDR1 LNHNV and CDR2 YYDKDF (reference sequence). The CDR3 is 18 amino acids. V was clipped by 1 base and J by 0 bases; unmatched bases: 7. The DNA for the CDR3 is TGTGCCACCAGCAGAGGCAAAACTAGCGGGGCCAGCACAGATACGCAGTATTTT. Protein product: CATSRGKTSGASTDTQYF.

V usage is TRBV5-4 and J usage is TRBJ2-7, with 7 positions matching TRBD1. V was clipped by 4 bases and J by 2 bases; unmatched bases: 6. CDR1 is SGHNT and CDR2 is YYREEE in the germline V gene (reference sequence). The CDR3 has 14 amino acids. The CDR3 sequence is CASSVRQGAYEQYF. The CDR3 coding sequence is TGTGCCAGCAGCGTACGACAGGGTGCCTACGAGCAGTACTTC.

This clone was picked up a small number of times. The chain carries TRBV25-1 and TRBJ2-5, with 11 bases matching TRBD2. V trimming: 3 bases; J trimming: 2 bases; junction bases outside the gene matches: 5. The V gene's germline CDR1 is MGHDK and CDR2 SYGVNS. There are 16 residues in the CDR3. In DNA form, the CDR3 reads TGTGCCAGCAGTGATATGACTAGCGGGGAGCAAGAGACCCAGTACTTC. Protein product: CASSDMTSGEQETQYF. The full variable domain, rest sourced from reference TRBV25-1 and TRBJ2-5, is EADIYQTPRYLVIGTGKKITLECSQTMGHDKMYWYQQDPGMELHLIHYSYGVNSTEKGDLSSESTVSRIRTEHFPLTLESARPSHTSQYLCASSDMTSGEQETQYFGPGTRLLVL.

This chain uses TRBV7-2 with TRBJ1-1; D call uncertain. Trimming took 8 bases from V and 3 from J, leaving 10 bases between them. This CDR3 spans 12 amino acids. Germline CDR1 SGHTA, CDR2 FQGNSA. In DNA, the CDR3 is TGTGCCAGCGGCTCGGGGTACACTGAAGCTTTCTTT. Translating it yields CASGSGYTEAFF.

This clone was seen a handful of times. The chain links TRBV5-3 to TRBJ2-2; D is uncertain. TRBV5-3 is designated an ORF whose function remains uncertain. V gave up 4 bases and J gave up 5 bases, with 9 bases separating them. The CDR3 covers 13 residues. The chain's CDR3 is CARSTGPTGELFF. Written as DNA, the CDR3 is TGTGCCAGAAGCACTGGGCCTACCGGGGAGCTGTTTTTT.

CDR3 amino acids: CASSQDSGNYGYTF. CDR3 nucleotide sequence: TGTGCCAGCAGCCAGGACAGTGGGAACTATGGCTACACCTTC. The rearrangement joins TRBV7-8 to TRBJ1-2, with D possibly TRBD1 on 6 matching bases. The CDR3 contains 14 residues. V shed 5 bases and J shed 2 bases, with 12 bases lying between them. Germline CDR1 is SGHVS and CDR2 is FQNEAQ.

The V call is TRBV2, the J call TRBJ1-2; D might be TRBD1 (6 bases). The V end was cut by 7 bases, the J end by 4 bases, with 16 bases between. Germline loops: CDR1 SNHLY, CDR2 FYNNEI. This CDR3 contains 14 residues. The CDR3 region has the DNA TGTGCCAGCACTGGACAGCGAAACTTCTATGGCTACACCTTC. As protein: CASTGQRNFYGYTF.

The chain carries TRBV7-9 and TRBJ1-1; unclear D gene. V was trimmed by 1 base and J by 3 bases, leaving 6 bases between them. There are 13 residues in the CDR3. Germline V gives CDR1 SEHNR, CDR2 FQNEAQ (reference sequence). CDR3 bases: TGTGCCAGCAGCTTAGAGGAGGACACTGAAGCTTTCTTT. It encodes CASSLEEDTEAFF.

The rearrangement joins TRBV29-1 to TRBJ2-5, with a weak D call TRBD1 (6 bases). The CDR3 is 13 residues long. Trimming left V 6 bases short and J 1 base short, with 12 bases between. Germline loops: CDR1 SQVTM, CDR2 ANQGSEA. The CDR3 DNA is TGCAGCGTGGGACATAAGTTCCAAGAGACCCAGTACTTC. Protein: CSVGHKFQETQYF.

This chain joins TRBV9 and TRBJ2-7, with TRBD2 as a possible D gene (5 bases). In germline, CDR1 is SGDLS, CDR2 YYNGEE. The CDR3 extends over 14 amino acids. Trimming shortened V by 0 bases and J by 5 bases, and 12 bases separated the two germline ends. The CDR3, as DNA: TGTGCCAGCAGCGTAGCCGGGGTCGTCGACGAGCAGTACTTC. This codes for CASSVAGVVDEQYF.

The chain is built from TRBV7-9 and TRBJ2-3; D remains unclear. The CDR3 extends over 13 amino acids. Per the germline V gene, CDR1 is SEHNR and CDR2 is FQNEAQ (reference sequence). V lost 4 bases to trimming and J lost 6 bases, with 11 bases between them. The CDR3 bases are TGTGCCAGCAGCTATCACCGATTGGATACGCAGTATTTT. Protein: CASSYHRLDTQYF.

The genes are TRBV30 and TRBJ1-6, with 7 bases matching TRBD1. CDR1 and CDR2 (germline): GTSNPN, SVGIG (reference sequence). There are 15 residues in the CDR3. Trimming at V came to 2 bases and at J to 4 bases, leaving 5 bases not matched to a gene. CDR3 residues: CAWSPGTAYNSPLHF. CDR3 DNA: TGTGCCTGGAGTCCCGGGACAGCTTATAATTCACCCCTCCACTTT.

This clone was detected only a few times. V is TRBV5-1 and J is TRBJ2-6, with D possibly TRBD1 on 6 matching bases. The V gene lost 1 base and the J gene lost 4 bases, with 12 bases spanning the gap. Germline loops: CDR1 SGHRS, CDR2 YFSETQ. The CDR3 has 16 residues. CDR3 sequence: CASSLIQGPGANVLTF. In nucleotides, the CDR3 is TGCGCCAGCAGCTTGATTCAGGGGCCCGGGGCCAACGTCCTGACTTTC.

This clone was recorded a few times. The same CDR3 also results from other DNA sequences found in this sample. The chain recombines TRBV18 with TRBJ1-1; D may be TRBD1 (5 bases). CDR3 length: 13 residues. V dropped 2 bases and J dropped 1 base, with 5 bases sitting between them. Germline V gene data show CDR1 as KGHSH and CDR2 as LQKENI. CDR3 nucleotide sequence: TGTGCCAGCTCACCAGGACAGAACACTGAAGCTTTCTTT. Translation gives CASSPGQNTEAFF.